This TCR beta chain appears in the sequencing data of a study of breast tumors, draining lymph nodes, adjacent tissues. General study results and limits: Findings are consistent with lymph node origin and intratumoral expansion of most tumor T cells. Tumor and nontumor repertoires were significantly more similar in luminal-like than in basal-like breast cancer.

Breast cancer patients provided tissue from their axillary draining lymph nodes. Germline V gives CDR1 SGDLS, CDR2 YYNGEE. CDR3 size: 11 residues. TCRdb called the multiplex PCR reads again in MiXCR, with one record for every CDR3 protein. The sample has fewer than 300,000 distinct CDR3 sequences, roughly 32% seen once. This clonotype was recorded once. No antigen is known for it. Its ends do not fully match the called genes, so a read error is possible. The TCR was taken from a female donor with breast cancer. Some clones in this sample may be carry-over from other donors' samples. The chain recombines TRBV9 with TRBJ1-2; D is unresolved. Specimen: axillary lymph node tissue. The DNA for the CDR3 is TGTGCCAGCAGCGTAGGGGCTTCCTACGCCTTC. Its protein is CASSVGASYAF. The full variable domain, with the rest looked up from reference TRBV9 and TRBJ1-2, is DSGVTQTPKHLITATGQRVTLRCSPRSGDLSVYWYQQSLDQGLQFLIQYYNGEERAKGNILERFSAQQFPDLHSELNLSSLELGDSALYFCASSVGASYAFGSGTRLTVV.